Listed below are T cell receptor beta chains from one sample, sequenced in a study of graft-versus-host responses after intestinal transplantation. Measured with immunoSEQ multiplex PCR; TCRdb has only the in-frame clones, and not every one. Among about 18,000 clones listed, about 38% were seen once. Sequenced here: alloreactive CD4+ T cells from a mixed lymphocyte reaction culture, sampled before intestinal transplant. The receptors come from a human patient who received an intestinal transplant. Both conserved end residues are part of each CDR3. The order of the fields is V gene, J gene, CDR3 protein.

v_gene: TRBV4-3; j_gene: TRBJ1-2; CDR3aa: CASSRSGGGGYTF
v_gene: TRBV2; j_gene: TRBJ2-3; CDR3aa: CASSIAGGVDTQYF
v_gene: TRBV10-3; j_gene: TRBJ1-1; CDR3aa: CATKPGREVNTEAFF
v_gene: TRBV11-2; j_gene: TRBJ1-3; CDR3aa: CASSLGGLSGNTIYF
v_gene: TRBV7-9; j_gene: TRBJ1-6; CDR3aa: CASSFDRRNNSPLHF
v_gene: TRBV6-6; j_gene: TRBJ2-7; CDR3aa: CASSYSIREQYF
v_gene: TRBV4-3; j_gene: TRBJ1-5; CDR3aa: CASSQAQPLVQPQHF
v_gene: TRBV6-6; j_gene: TRBJ1-3; CDR3aa: CASSYMLGAGGNTIYF
v_gene: TRBV27; j_gene: TRBJ1-6; CDR3aa: CASRATGTGVSPLHF
v_gene: TRBV5-5; j_gene: TRBJ2-1; CDR3aa: CASSVVFDGEQFF
v_gene: TRBV19; j_gene: TRBJ1-5; CDR3aa: CTSSIQGARSNQPQHF
v_gene: TRBV9; j_gene: TRBJ1-2; CDR3aa: CASSVDRQDGYTF
v_gene: TRBV4-1; j_gene: TRBJ2-3; CDR3aa: CASSQRKNRWDWGTGVTDTQYF
v_gene: TRBV7-6; j_gene: TRBJ2-7; CDR3aa: CASSFTPPGQGDQQYF
v_gene: TRBV10-1; j_gene: TRBJ2-7; CDR3aa: CASSEHRFDEQYF
v_gene: TRBV6-1; j_gene: TRBJ1-1; CDR3aa: CASIRQGGRNTEAFF
v_gene: TRBV6-4; j_gene: TRBJ1-2; CDR3aa: CASSDGAYGYTF
v_gene: TRBV7-9; j_gene: TRBJ1-3; CDR3aa: CASSFDGRYGNTIYF
v_gene: TRBV4-1; j_gene: TRBJ2-7; CDR3aa: CASSTPGHSRYEQYF
v_gene: TRBV9; j_gene: TRBJ2-3; CDR3aa: CASSRSSGQSTDTQYF
v_gene: TRBV4-1; j_gene: TRBJ2-3; CDR3aa: CASSQVGSSGGHTDTQYF
v_gene: TRBV6-1; j_gene: TRBJ1-3; CDR3aa: CASSEVMNLRDTIYF
v_gene: TRBV6-1; j_gene: TRBJ2-7; CDR3aa: CASSTQGSGVEQYF
v_gene: TRBV4-1; j_gene: TRBJ1-4; CDR3aa: CASSQEVGHTLRGEKLFF
v_gene: TRBV5-4; j_gene: TRBJ1-2; CDR3aa: CASSLAGQVYGYTF
v_gene: TRBV11-3; j_gene: TRBJ1-6; CDR3aa: CASSLGRNSPLHF
v_gene: TRBV19; j_gene: TRBJ2-7; CDR3aa: CASSIDTVYEQYF
v_gene: TRBV21-1; j_gene: TRBJ2-1; CDR3aa: CASSKEGKNEQFF
v_gene: TRBV5-1; j_gene: TRBJ1-4; CDR3aa: CASSLEGPEKLFF
v_gene: TRBV5-4; j_gene: TRBJ1-2; CDR3aa: CASSSQGRQGYTF
v_gene: TRBV18; j_gene: TRBJ1-3; CDR3aa: CASSPYRVTSGNTIYF
v_gene: TRBV10-3; j_gene: TRBJ2-7; CDR3aa: CAISRDPYEQYF
v_gene: TRBV21-1; j_gene: TRBJ1-2; CDR3aa: CASSKGVMEKELNGYTF
v_gene: TRBV9; j_gene: TRBJ2-1; CDR3aa: CASSVGGLGFTYSYNEQFF
v_gene: TRBV5-1; j_gene: TRBJ1-2; CDR3aa: CASSKGQAHGYTF
v_gene: TRBV9; j_gene: TRBJ2-3; CDR3aa: CASSVSGGAYKNTQYF
v_gene: TRBV4-2; j_gene: TRBJ2-6; CDR3aa: CASSQGTGISGANVLTF
v_gene: TRBV6-1; j_gene: TRBJ1-1; CDR3aa: CASCRGGLRHTEAFF
v_gene: TRBV7-6; j_gene: TRBJ1-1; CDR3aa: CASSFRQGAEAFF
v_gene: TRBV5-1; j_gene: TRBJ2-7; CDR3aa: CASSFLSEVPSYEQYF
v_gene: TRBV18; j_gene: TRBJ1-2; CDR3aa: CASSEDRGGYGYTF
v_gene: TRBV15; j_gene: TRBJ1-2; CDR3aa: CATSRDPHRNYGYTF
v_gene: TRBV18; j_gene: TRBJ2-6; CDR3aa: CASSPRTGSGANVLTF
v_gene: TRBV6-1; j_gene: TRBJ1-1; CDR3aa: CASSEVQNTEAFF
v_gene: TRBV7-2; j_gene: TRBJ1-6; CDR3aa: CASSWGQGRSYSPLHF
v_gene: TRBV18; j_gene: TRBJ1-5; CDR3aa: CASSPPQGPQHF
v_gene: TRBV11-1; j_gene: TRBJ2-3; CDR3aa: CASSFGGTQYF
v_gene: TRBV15; j_gene: TRBJ1-6; CDR3aa: CATRLRGDNSNSPLHF
v_gene: TRBV5-4; j_gene: TRBJ2-2; CDR3aa: CASSGGVAAVGELFF
v_gene: TRBV6-6; j_gene: TRBJ2-3; CDR3aa: CASSYSSSGSTDTQYF